The TCR beta chain under discussion was sequenced for a study of beta chain features in type 1 diabetes. Whole-study findings and limits: TCRB repertoires of naive, central memory and Treg cells appeared more similar among patients than among healthy donors.

Every isolated RNA sample was fully reverse transcribed, so sequencing captured expressed TCRB transcripts. The repertoire was sequenced with immunoSEQ multiplex PCR; TCRdb's copy has only in-frame clones and lacks some. The table shows around 310,000 clones, with roughly 11% occurring only once. This clone was observed a few times. Its cognate antigen is unknown. The germline CDR1 and CDR2 sequences are SGHDT and YYEEEE. The CDR3 runs 14 residues. V lost 1 base and J lost 2, with 10 bases in between. This TCR derives from a woman under 40 in good health. This chain links TRBV5-6 with TRBJ2-7; no definite D call. Sequencing used naive CD4+ T cells from blood. The CDR3 DNA sequence: TGTGCCAGCAGCTTGCTTGGGCCAGCCTACGAGCAGTACTTC. Its protein product is CASSLLGPAYEQYF.